This T cell receptor (beta chain) appears in the sequencing data of a study of blood T cell repertoires in COVID-19. Measured with immunoSEQ multiplex PCR; TCRdb has only the in-frame clones, and not every one. Of some 69,000 clones listed, around 81% are singletons. CDR3 length equals 15 residues. With 6 bases removed from V and 4 bases from J, the gap between germline ends came to 19 bases. The germline CDR1 and CDR2 sequences are MNHNY and SVGAGI (reference sequence). This rearrangement joins TRBV6-6 to TRBJ2-7; TRBD2 is a possible D gene (5 bases). This TCR was recovered from a woman in her seventies with acute or convalescent COVID-19. Sequencing input: peripheral blood. Written as DNA, the CDR3 is TGTGCCAGCAGATCACACCACCAGAGGGTTTACGAGCAGTACTTC. As protein: CASRSHHQRVYEQYF.